What follows is one T cell receptor beta chain and its context. Library construction for TCR beta used iRepertoire HTBI primers and Arm-PCR of CDR3 regions. TCRdb reanalysed the multiplex PCR reads using MiXCR and keeps one entry per CDR3 protein. In the table there are approximately 460,000 distinct CDR3 sequences, around 17% of which are singletons. The sample originates from a study of regulatory T cells in long-lasting Graves disease. Germline loops: CDR1 SGHRS, CDR2 YFSETQ. The CDR3 totals 17 residues. After removal of 0 bases from V and 6 bases from J, the junction contained 14 bases not matched to a gene. Described time point: newly diagnosed GD, antithyroid drugs for less than 3 months. PBMC RNA served as the TCR library source. This same sample was also part of a study on T cells in Graves' hyperthyroidism and ophthalmopathy. That work states: Patients were aged 18 to 65, had disease duration under 2 months, and had newly diagnosed hyperthyroidism.

Sample: peripheral blood mononuclear cells (PBMCs), taken at new diagnosis, from a patient treated with antithyroid drugs. The TCR originated in a woman aged 25-40 years with Graves disease. The chain uses TRBV5-1 and TRBJ2-7, with TRBD2 identical over 8 bases. CDR3 coding DNA: TGCGCCAGCAGCTTGGAGAGCGGGAGCTCTCCCAGCGGCGAGCAGTACTTC. This codes for CASSLESGSSPSGEQYF.